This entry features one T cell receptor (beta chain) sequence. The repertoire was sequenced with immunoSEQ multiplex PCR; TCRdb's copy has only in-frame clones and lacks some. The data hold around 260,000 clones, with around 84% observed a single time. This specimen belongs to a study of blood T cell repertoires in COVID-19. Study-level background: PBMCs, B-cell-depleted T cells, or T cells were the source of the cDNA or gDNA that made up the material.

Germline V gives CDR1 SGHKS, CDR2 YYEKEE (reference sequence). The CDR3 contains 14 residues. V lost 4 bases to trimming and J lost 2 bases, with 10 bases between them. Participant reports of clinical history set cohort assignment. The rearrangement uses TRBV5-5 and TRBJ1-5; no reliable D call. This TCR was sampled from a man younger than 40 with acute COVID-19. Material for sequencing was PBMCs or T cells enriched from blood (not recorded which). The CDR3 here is CASSIMAGNQPQHF. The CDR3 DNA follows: TGTGCCAGCAGCATTATGGCGGGCAATCAGCCCCAGCATTTT.